This entry lists 5 T cell receptor beta chains sequenced from one sample in a study of circulating CD8 cells and anti-PD-1 response in melanoma. Sorting of live CD3+CD8+TCRalphabeta+ cells by PD-1 and/or TIGIT gave four subsets. The QIAseq Immune Repertoire TCR panel built the libraries from around 15 ng of total RNA. TCRdb called the reads again in MiXCR, with one record for every CDR3 protein. Here the sample spans several hundred distinct CDR3 sequences, approximately 10% being singletons. Source: CD8+ T cells from PBMCs, taken at baseline or after one month of anti-PD-1 therapy (not recorded which). These TCRs come from a human donor with melanoma.

This chain uses TRBV21-1 with TRBJ2-3. TRBV21-1 is reported as a pseudogene. The CDR3 is 16 amino acids. The CDR3 bases are TGTGCCAGCAGCGAATCGGAGATTCCTAGCACAGATACGCAGTATTTT. Translated: CASSESEIPSTDTQYF.

This chain uses TRBV12-3 or TRBV12-4 with TRBJ1-2, with D perhaps TRBD1 (6 bases). V lost 5 bases and J 4 bases, leaving 14 bases between the germline ends. This CDR3 has 14 amino acids. The CDR3 DNA reads as TGTGCCAGCAGTCCTCAACCACAGGGCTATGGCTACACCTTC. Its translation: CASSPQPQGYGYTF.

This clonotype qualifies as medium-sized (0.01 to 0.1%). This chain joins TRBV2 and TRBJ2-5; D possibly matches TRBD1 or TRBD2 (6 bases each). CDR3 length: 12 residues. Germline CDR1 and CDR2: SNHLY and FYNNEI. Trimming removed 8 bases at V and 5 bases at J, with 12 bases between. CDR3 in amino acids: CASEGGPETQYF. CDR3 DNA sequence: TGTGCCAGCGAGGGGGGCCCGGAGACCCAGTACTTC. Full variable domain (outside the CDR3, taken from reference TRBV2 and TRBJ2-5): EPEVTQTPSHQVTQMGQEVILRCVPISNHLYFYWYRQILGQKVEFLVSFYNNEISEKSEIFDDQFSVERPDGSNFTLKIRSTKLEDSAMYFCASEGGPETQYFGPGTRLLVL.

This clonotype ranks as medium-sized. This rearrangement joins TRBV19 to TRBJ2-1, with 11 nucleotides matching TRBD2. The CDR3 covers 15 residues. Trimming cost V 3 bases and J 7 bases; bases outside gene matches: 5. CDR1 is LNHDA and CDR2 is SQIVND in the germline V gene (reference sequence). The CDR3 nucleotides are TGTGCCAGTAGTATCGTAGCGGGGGGGCAAAATGAGCAGTTCTTC. Its protein is CASSIVAGGQNEQFF. Full variable domain (rest looked up from reference TRBV19 and TRBJ2-1): DGGITQSPKYLFRKEGQNVTLSCEQNLNHDAMYWYRQDPGQGLRLIYYSQIVNDFQKGDIAEGYSVSREKKESFPLTVTSAQKNPTAFYLCASSIVAGGQNEQFFGPGTRLTVL.

About this clonotype: This may come from a read error, since a much larger clone is one base off. The J gene is TRBJ1-1, the V gene TRBV19; maybe TRBD1 (5 bases). CDR3 length: 12 residues. Germline CDR1 is LNHDA and CDR2 is SQIVND (reference sequence). The CDR3 DNA sequence: TGTGCCAGTAAAGTAGGTGGGACTGAAGTTTTCTTT. It translates to CASKVGGTEVFF.